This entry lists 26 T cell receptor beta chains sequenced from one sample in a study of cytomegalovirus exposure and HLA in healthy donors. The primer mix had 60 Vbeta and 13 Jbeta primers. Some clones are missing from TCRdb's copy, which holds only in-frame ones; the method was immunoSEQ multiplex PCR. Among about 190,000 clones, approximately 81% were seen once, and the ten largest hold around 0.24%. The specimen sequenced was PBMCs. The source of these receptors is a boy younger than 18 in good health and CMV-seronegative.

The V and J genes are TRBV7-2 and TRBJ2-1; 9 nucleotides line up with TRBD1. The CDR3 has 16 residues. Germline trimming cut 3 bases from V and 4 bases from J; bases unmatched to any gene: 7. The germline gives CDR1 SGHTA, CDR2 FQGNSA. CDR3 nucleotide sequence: TGTGCCAGCAGCTTCCCGGGACAGGGACTTTACAATGAGCAGTTCTTC. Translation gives CASSFPGQGLYNEQFF.

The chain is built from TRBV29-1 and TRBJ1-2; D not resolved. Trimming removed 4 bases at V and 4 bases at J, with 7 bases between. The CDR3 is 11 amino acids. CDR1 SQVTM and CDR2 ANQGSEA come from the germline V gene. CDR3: CSVGRSYGYTF. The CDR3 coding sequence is TGCAGCGTTGGGCGGAGCTATGGCTACACCTTC.

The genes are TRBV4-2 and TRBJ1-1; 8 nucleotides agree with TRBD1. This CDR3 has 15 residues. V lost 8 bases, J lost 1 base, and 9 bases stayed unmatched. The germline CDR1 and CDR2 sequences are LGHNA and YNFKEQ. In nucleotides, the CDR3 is TGTGCCAGCGCGATTCAGGGGGCACAGAACACTGAAGCTTTCTTT. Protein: CASAIQGAQNTEAFF.

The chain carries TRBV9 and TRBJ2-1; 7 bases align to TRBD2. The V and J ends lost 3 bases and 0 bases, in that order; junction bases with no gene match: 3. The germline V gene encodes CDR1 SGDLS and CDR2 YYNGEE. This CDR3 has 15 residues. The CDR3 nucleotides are TGTGCCAGCAGCGCCCGGGACTACTCCTACAATGAGCAGTTCTTC. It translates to CASSARDYSYNEQFF.

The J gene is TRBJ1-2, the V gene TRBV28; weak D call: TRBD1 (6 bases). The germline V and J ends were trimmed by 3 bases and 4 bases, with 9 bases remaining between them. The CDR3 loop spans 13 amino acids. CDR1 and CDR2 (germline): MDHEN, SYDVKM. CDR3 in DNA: TGTGCCAGCAGTTTCAGGACAGCCTATGGCTACACCTTC. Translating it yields CASSFRTAYGYTF.

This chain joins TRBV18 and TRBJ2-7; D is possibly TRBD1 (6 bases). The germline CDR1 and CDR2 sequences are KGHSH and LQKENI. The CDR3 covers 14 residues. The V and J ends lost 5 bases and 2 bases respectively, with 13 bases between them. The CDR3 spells CASSSRTDTYEQYF. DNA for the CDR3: TGTGCCAGCTCATCACGGACAGATACCTACGAGCAGTACTTC.

The CDR3 DNA reads TGTGCCAGCAATGACAGGTGGAACACCGGGGAGCTGTTTTTT. Amino acid sequence: CASNDRWNTGELFF. The chain uses TRBV6-5 and TRBJ2-2, with D possibly TRBD1 on 6 matching bases. The V and J ends lost 7 bases and 1 base respectively, with 10 bases between them. Germline lookup yields CDR1 MNHEY and CDR2 SVGAGI. This CDR3 contains 14 residues.

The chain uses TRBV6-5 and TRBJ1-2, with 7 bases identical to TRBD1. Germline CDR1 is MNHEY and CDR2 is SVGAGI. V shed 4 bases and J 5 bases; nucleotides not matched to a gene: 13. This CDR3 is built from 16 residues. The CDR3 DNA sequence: TGTGCCAGCAGTTCCTTCCTAGACAGGGCCTTATATGGCTACACCTTC. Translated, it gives CASSSFLDRALYGYTF.

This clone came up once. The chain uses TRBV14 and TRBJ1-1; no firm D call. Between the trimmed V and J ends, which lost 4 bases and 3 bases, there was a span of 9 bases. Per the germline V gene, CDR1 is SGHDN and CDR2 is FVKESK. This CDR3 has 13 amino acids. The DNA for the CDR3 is TGTGCCAGCAGCCCCATCGGGTACACTGAAGCTTTCTTT. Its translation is CASSPIGYTEAFF. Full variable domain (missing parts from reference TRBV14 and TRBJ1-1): EAGVTQFPSHSVIEKGQTVTLRCDPISGHDNLYWYRRVMGKEIKFLLHFVKESKQDESGMPNNRFLAERTGGTYSTLKVQPAELEDSGVYFCASSPIGYTEAFFGQGTRLTVV.

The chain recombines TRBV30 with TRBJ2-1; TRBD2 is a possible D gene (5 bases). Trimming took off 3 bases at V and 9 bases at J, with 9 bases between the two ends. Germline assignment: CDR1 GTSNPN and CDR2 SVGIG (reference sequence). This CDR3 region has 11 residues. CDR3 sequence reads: CAWSGVGEQFF. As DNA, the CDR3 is TGTGCCTGGAGCGGGGTGGGTGAGCAGTTCTTC.

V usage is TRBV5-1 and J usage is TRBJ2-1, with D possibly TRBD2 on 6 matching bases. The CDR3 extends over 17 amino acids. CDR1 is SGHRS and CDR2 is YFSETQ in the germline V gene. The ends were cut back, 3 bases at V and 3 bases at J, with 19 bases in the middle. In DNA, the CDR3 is TGCGCCAGCAGCTGGAGTCGGCGGGAAGATCTCTACAATGAGCAGTTCTTC. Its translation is CASSWSRREDLYNEQFF. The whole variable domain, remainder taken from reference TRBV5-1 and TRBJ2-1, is KAGVTQTPRYLIKTRGQQVTLSCSPISGHRSVSWYQQTPGQGLQFLFEYFSETQRNKGNFPGRFSGRQFSNSRSEMNVSTLELGDSALYLCASSWSRREDLYNEQFFGPGTRLTVL.

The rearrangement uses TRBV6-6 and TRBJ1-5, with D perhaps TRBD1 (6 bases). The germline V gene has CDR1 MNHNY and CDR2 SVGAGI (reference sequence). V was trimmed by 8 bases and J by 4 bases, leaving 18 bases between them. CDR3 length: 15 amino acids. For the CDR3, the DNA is TGTGCCAGCTCTTCCGGGGGGCTAGTTAATCAGCCCCAGCATTTT. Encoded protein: CASSSGGLVNQPQHF.

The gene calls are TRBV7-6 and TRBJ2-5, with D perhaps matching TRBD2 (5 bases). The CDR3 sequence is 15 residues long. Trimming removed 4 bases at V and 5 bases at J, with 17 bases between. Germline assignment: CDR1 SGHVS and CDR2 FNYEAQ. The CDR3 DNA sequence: TGTGCCAGCAGCTCCAGGACTGGTAAAGTGGAGACCCAGTACTTC. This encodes CASSSRTGKVETQYF.

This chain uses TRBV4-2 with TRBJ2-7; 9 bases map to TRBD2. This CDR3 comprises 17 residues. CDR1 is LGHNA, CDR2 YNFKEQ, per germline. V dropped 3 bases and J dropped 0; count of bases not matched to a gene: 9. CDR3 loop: CASSHPSPSGDSYEQYF. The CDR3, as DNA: TGTGCCAGCAGCCATCCCTCACCTAGCGGGGACTCCTACGAGCAGTACTTC.

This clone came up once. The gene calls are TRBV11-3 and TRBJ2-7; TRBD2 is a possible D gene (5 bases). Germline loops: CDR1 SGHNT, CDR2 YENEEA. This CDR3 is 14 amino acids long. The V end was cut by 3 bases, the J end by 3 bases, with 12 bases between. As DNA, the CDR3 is TGTGCCAGCAGCTTGGGGAGCGCCTACTACGAGCAGTACTTC. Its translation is CASSLGSAYYEQYF.

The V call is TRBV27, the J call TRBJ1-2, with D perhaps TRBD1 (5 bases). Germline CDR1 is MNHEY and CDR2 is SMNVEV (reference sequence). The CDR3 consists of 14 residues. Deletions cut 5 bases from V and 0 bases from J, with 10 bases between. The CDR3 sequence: CASSDGGSNYGYTF. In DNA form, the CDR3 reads TGTGCCAGCAGTGACGGGGGGTCTAACTATGGCTACACCTTC.

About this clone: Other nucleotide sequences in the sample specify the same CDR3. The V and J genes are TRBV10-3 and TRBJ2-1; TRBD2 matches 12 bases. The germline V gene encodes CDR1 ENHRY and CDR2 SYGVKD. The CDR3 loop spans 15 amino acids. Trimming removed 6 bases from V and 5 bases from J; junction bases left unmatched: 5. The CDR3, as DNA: TGTGCCATCAGGGTGGGACTAGCGGGTCACAATGAGCAGTTCTTC. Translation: CAIRVGLAGHNEQFF.

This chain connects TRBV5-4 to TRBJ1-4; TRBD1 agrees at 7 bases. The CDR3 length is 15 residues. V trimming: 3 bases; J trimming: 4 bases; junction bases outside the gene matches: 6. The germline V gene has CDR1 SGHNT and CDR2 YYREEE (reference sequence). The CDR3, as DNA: TGTGCCAGCAGCTGGGCAGGGGGTGGTAATGAAAAACTGTTTTTT. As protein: CASSWAGGGNEKLFF.

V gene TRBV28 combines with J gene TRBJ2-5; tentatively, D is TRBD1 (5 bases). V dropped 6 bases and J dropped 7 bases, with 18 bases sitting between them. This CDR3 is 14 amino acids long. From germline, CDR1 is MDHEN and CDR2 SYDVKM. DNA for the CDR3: TGTGCCAGCAGCTTCGACAGCCTAATGGGGACCCAGTACTTC. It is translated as CASSFDSLMGTQYF.

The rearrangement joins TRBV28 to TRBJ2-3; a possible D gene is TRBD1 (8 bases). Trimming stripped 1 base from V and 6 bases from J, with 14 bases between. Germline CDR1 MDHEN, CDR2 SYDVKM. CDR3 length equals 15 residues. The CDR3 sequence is CASSLYRGGLDTQYF. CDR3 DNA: TGTGCCAGCAGTTTATACAGGGGGGGGTTGGATACGCAGTATTTT.

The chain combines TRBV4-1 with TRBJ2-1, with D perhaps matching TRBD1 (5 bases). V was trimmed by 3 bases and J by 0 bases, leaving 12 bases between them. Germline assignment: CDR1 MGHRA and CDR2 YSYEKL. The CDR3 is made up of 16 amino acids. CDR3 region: CASSQLDMVSYNEQFF. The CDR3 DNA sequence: TGCGCCAGCAGCCAGCTGGACATGGTCTCCTACAATGAGCAGTTCTTC.

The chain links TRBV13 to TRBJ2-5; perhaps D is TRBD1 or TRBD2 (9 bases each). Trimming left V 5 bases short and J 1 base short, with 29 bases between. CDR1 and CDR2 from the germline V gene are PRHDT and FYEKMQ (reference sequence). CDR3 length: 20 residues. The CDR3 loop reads CASSPRQGVGLAGTQETQYF. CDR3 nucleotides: TGTGCCAGCAGCCCAAGACAGGGGGTGGGCCTAGCGGGGACCCAAGAGACCCAGTACTTC.

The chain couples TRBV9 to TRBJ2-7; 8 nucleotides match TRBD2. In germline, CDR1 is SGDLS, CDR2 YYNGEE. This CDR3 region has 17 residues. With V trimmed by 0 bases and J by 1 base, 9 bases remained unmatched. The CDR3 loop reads CASSVGSRVAGSYEQYF. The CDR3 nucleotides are TGTGCCAGCAGCGTAGGATCTCGGGTAGCGGGATCCTACGAGCAGTACTTC. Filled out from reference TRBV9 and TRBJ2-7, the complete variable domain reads DSGVTQTPKHLITATGQRVTLRCSPRSGDLSVYWYQQSLDQGLQFLIQYYNGEERAKGNILERFSAQQFPDLHSELNLSSLELGDSALYFCASSVGSRVAGSYEQYFGPGTRLTVT.

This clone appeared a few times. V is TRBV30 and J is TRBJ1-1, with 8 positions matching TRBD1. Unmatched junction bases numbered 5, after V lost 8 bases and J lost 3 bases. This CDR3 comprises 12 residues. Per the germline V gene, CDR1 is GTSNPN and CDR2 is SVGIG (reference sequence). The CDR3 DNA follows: TGTGCCGGTCAGACAGGGGACACTGAAGCTTTCTTT. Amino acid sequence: CAGQTGDTEAFF. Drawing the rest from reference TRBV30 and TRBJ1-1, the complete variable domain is SQTIHQWPATLVQPVGSPLSLECTVEGTSNPNLYWYRQAAGRGLQLLFYSVGIGQISSEVPQNLSASRPQDRQFILSSKKLLLSDSGFYLCAGQTGDTEAFFGQGTRLTVV.

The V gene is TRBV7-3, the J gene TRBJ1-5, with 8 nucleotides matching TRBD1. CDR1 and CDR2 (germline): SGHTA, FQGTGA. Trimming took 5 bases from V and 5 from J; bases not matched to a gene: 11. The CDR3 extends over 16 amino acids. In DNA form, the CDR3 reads TGTGCCAGCAGCCGCCACGACAGGGGAGCGGATCAGCCCCAGCATTTT. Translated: CASSRHDRGADQPQHF.

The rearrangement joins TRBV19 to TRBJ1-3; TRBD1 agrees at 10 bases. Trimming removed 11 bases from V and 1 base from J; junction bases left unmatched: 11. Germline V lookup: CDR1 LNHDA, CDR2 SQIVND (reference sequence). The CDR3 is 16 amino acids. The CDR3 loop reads CACAPRQGASGNTIYF. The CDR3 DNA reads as TGTGCCTGCGCCCCCCGACAGGGGGCGTCTGGAAACACCATATATTTT.